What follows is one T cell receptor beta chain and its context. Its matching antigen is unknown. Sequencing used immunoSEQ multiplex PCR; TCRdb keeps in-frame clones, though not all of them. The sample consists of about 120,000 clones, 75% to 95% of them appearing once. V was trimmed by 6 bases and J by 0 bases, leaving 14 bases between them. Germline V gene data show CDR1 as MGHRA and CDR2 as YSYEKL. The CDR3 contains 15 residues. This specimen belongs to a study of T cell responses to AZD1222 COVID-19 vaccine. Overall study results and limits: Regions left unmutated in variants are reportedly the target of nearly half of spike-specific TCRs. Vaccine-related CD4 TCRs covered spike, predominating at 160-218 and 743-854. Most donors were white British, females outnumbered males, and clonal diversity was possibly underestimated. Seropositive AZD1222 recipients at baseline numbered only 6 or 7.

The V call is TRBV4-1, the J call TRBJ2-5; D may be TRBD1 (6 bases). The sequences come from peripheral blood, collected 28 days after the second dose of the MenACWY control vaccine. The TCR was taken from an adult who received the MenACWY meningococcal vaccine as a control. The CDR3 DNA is TGCGCCAGCAGACTCTCCGGGACATACCAAGAGACCCAGTACTTC. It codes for CASRLSGTYQETQYF.